What follows are 14 T cell receptor delta chains derived from one specimen sequenced in a study of gamma-delta chains in newborns, infants, children. TCRdb redid clone calling on the reads using CATT. The sample includes under 3,500 delta-chain clones, roughly 52% of them seen just once. What was sequenced was blood. Receptors originate from a child who received the measles vaccine.

Turning to this clone: With a much larger clone just one base away, this may be a read error. CDR3 sequence: CACDTVGDKGDKLIF. The CDR3 nucleotides read TGTGCCTGTGACACCGTGGGGGATAAGGGGGATAAACTCATCTTT. V is TRDV2 and J is TRDJ1; the match to TRDD3 covers 9 bases. From germline, CDR1 is GEAIGNYY and CDR2 EKD. The CDR3 extends over 15 amino acids. V lost 0 bases, J lost 5 bases, and 6 bases stayed unmatched.

Concerning this clone itself: This may be a read error, as it is one base from a much larger clone. The chain carries TRDV1 and TRDJ1; 9 bases fit TRDD3. The length of the CDR3 is 19 residues. Germline lookup yields CDR1 TSWWSYY and CDR2 QGS. The CDR3 DNA is TGTGCTCTTGGGGATACTTATATCGGGGATACGTCCTACACCGATAAACTCACCTTT. This codes for CALGDTYIGDTSYTDKLTF.

As for this clone: Compared with germline, one end of the junction differs, possibly owing to a read error. Other DNA sequences from this sample encode an identical CDR3 as well. The chain uses TRDV2 and TRDJ2; tentatively, D is TRDD3 (5 bases). Germline V lookup: CDR1 GEAIGNYY, CDR2 EKD. This CDR3 comprises 14 residues. CDR3 loop: CACDTGPGGAQLFF. In DNA form, the CDR3 reads TGTGCCTGCGACACCGGGCCAGGGGGAGCACAACTCTTCTTT.

This clone showed up just a few times. The chain uses TRDV2 and TRDJ3; TRDD3 agrees at 10 bases. The CDR3 covers 19 residues. CDR1 is GEAIGNYY and CDR2 is EKD in the germline V gene. The junction had 6 bases not matched to a gene; V was cut back by 1 base and J by 1 base. CDR3 region: CACDTLLGDFSWDTRQMFF. In DNA form, the CDR3 reads TGTGCCTGTGACACTCTACTGGGGGATTTTTCCTGGGACACCCGACAGATGTTTTTC.

The rearrangement uses TRDV1 and TRDJ1; no clear D gene. V was shortened by 1 base and J by 0 bases, with 18 bases between the two germline ends. CDR1 is TSWWSYY, CDR2 QGS, per germline. This CDR3 has 18 residues. CDR3 DNA sequence: TGTGCTCTTGGGGAACCCAAGCGCATTCGTAAAAACACCGATAAACTCATCTTT. Protein: CALGEPKRIRKNTDKLIF.

Of note for this clone: This may be a read error: a much more frequent sequence differs by one nucleotide. The V call is TRDV2, the J call TRDJ1; TRDD3 matches 8 bases. Per germline, CDR1 GEAIGNYY and CDR2 EKD. The CDR3 is made up of 16 amino acids. The ends lost 5 bases at V and 2 bases at J; junction bases unmatched: 12. This CDR3 reads CACGTVGDDWTDKLIF. CDR3 nucleotides: TGTGCCTGTGGCACGGTGGGGGATGATTGGACCGATAAACTCATCTTT.

By sample fraction, this clone is medium-sized. The chain carries TRAV29/DV5 and TRDJ1, with 9 positions matching TRDD3. The CDR3 has 19 amino acids. With 1 base clipped from V and 2 bases from J, the junction kept 18 bases outside the gene matches. Germline V gene lookup returns CDR1 NSMFDY and CDR2 ISSIKDK. CDR3 nucleotide sequence: TGTGCAGCAAGCCAGAACGGGGGGATACACAGCTTTCCTACCGATAAACTCATCTTT. Its translation is CAASQNGGIHSFPTDKLIF. Full variable domain (remainder filled in from reference TRAV29/DV5 and TRDJ1): DQQVKQNSPSLSVQEGRISILNCDYTNSMFDYFLWYKKYPAEGPTFLISISSIKDKNEDGRFTVFLNKSAKHLSLHIVPSQPGDSAVYFCAASQNGGIHSFPTDKLIFGKGTRVTVEP.

About this clone itself: Given a much more abundant clone one base away, this may be a read error. This rearrangement joins TRDV2 to TRDJ1; 7 bases are shared with TRDD3. This CDR3 is 15 amino acids long. Germline V gene sequence: CDR1 GEAIGNYY, CDR2 EKD. CDR3 loop: CACNTVGGPTDKLIF. The CDR3, as DNA: TGTGCCTGTAACACCGTTGGGGGACCCACCGATAAACTCATCTTT.

By share of the sample, this clone is medium-sized. This chain connects TRDV2 to TRDJ1; 8 bases map to TRDD3. The CDR3 length is 15 residues. Germline-derived CDR1 and CDR2 are GEAIGNYY and EKD. Trimming removed 0 bases from V and 0 bases from J; junction bases left unmatched: 2. DNA for the CDR3: TGTGCCTGTGACACCGTTGGGGGATACACCGATAAACTCATCTTT. This translates into CACDTVGGYTDKLIF.

Details on this clone: A much larger clone differs by one base, so this may be a read error. This chain links TRDV2 with TRDJ1, with 8 bases matching TRDD3. The CDR3 consists of 17 residues. CDR1 and CDR2 (germline): GEAIGNYY, EKD. Trimming removed 0 bases from V and 0 bases from J; junction bases left unmatched: 8. The DNA of the CDR3 is TGTGCCTGTGACACCTTACTGGGGGTTACGTACACCGATAAACTCATCTTT. It translates to CACDTLLGVTYTDKLIF.

As for this clone: Since a much larger clone is just one base distant, this may be a read error. At the DNA level, this CDR3 is encoded by other sequences in the same sample as well. The V and J genes are TRDV2 and TRDJ3; D perhaps matches TRDD3 (6 bases). The germline gives CDR1 GEAIGNYY, CDR2 EKD. Trimming pared 1 base from V and 1 base from J, leaving 10 bases between. The CDR3 is 17 residues long. The CDR3 region is CACDTTGGSWDTRQMFF. Here the CDR3 DNA reads TGTGCCTGTGACACAACCGGGGGATCCTGGGACACCCGACAGATGTTTTTC.

In regard to this clone: Since a far larger clone is one base different, this is likely a read error. CDR3: CACNNWGMTAQLFF. CDR3 nucleotides: TGTGCCTGTAACAACTGGGGGATGACAGCACAACTCTTCTTT. The J gene is TRDJ2, the V gene TRDV2; TRDD3 aligns across 9 bases. This CDR3 spans 14 amino acids. Germline CDR1 is GEAIGNYY and CDR2 is EKD. Unmatched junction bases numbered 4, after V lost 6 bases and J lost 3 bases.

Only one count was recorded for this clone. The chain uses TRDV2 and TRDJ3, with 12 bases aligning to TRDD3. The germline V gene encodes CDR1 GEAIGNYY and CDR2 EKD. The ends lost 0 bases at V and 5 bases at J; junction bases unmatched: 10. This CDR3 has 20 residues. The chain's CDR3 is CACDTVVLGDTPRDTRQMFF. The CDR3, as DNA: TGTGCCTGTGACACCGTGGTACTGGGGGATACCCCCCGGGACACCCGACAGATGTTTTTC.

This clone qualifies as medium-sized. Different DNA sequences within this sample yield the same CDR3. The genes are TRDV2 and TRDJ1, with 9 positions matching TRDD3. In germline, CDR1 is GEAIGNYY, CDR2 EKD. The CDR3 has 18 amino acids. The V segment lost 1 base and the J segment 4 bases; nucleotides outside the gene matches: 15. The CDR3 is CACDTVLGDPSASDKLIF. Here the CDR3 DNA reads TGTGCCTGTGACACTGTACTGGGGGACCCTTCGGCTAGCGATAAACTCATCTTT.